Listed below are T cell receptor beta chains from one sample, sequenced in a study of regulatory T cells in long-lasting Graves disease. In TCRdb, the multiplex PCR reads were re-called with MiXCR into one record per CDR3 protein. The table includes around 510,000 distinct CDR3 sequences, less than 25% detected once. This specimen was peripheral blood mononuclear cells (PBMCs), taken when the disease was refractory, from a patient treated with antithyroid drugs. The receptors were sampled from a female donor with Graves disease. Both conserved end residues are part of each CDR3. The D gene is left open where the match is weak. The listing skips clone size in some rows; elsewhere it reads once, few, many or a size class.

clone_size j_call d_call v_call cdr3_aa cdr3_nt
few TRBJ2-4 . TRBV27 CASSEAGNIQYF TGTGCCAGCTCCGAGGCAGGAAACATTCAGTACTTC
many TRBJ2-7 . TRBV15 CATSMVGGRHSYEQYF TGTGCCACCAGCATGGTCGGCGGGCGCCACTCCTACGAGCAGTACTTC
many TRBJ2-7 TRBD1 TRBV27 CASTADRDNSYEQYF TGTGCCAGCACTGCAGACAGGGACAACTCCTACGAGCAGTACTTC
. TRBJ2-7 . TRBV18 CASSPEVTRTVTSYEQYF TGTGCCAGCTCACCTGAAGTGACAAGGACGGTTACTTCCTACGAGCAGTACTTC
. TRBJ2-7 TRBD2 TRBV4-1 CASSQEGGVVYEQYF TGCGCCAGCAGCCAAGAGGGGGGGGTTGTCTACGAGCAGTACTTC
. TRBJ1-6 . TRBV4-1 CASSQKDNNSPLHF TGCGCCAGCAGCCAGAAGGATAATAATTCACCCCTCCACTTT
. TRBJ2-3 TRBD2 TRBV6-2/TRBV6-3 CASSRPSGRATWQYF TGTGCCAGCAGCCGCCCTAGCGGGAGGGCCACATGGCAGTATTTT
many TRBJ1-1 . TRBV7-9 CASSLDRYEAFF TGTGCCAGCAGCTTAGACAGGTATGAAGCTTTCTTT
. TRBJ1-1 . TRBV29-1 CSVDTRDGRIPEAFF TGCAGCGTTGACACCCGGGACGGCCGAATACCTGAAGCTTTCTTT
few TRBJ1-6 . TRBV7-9 CASSSLGVTNSPLHF TGTGCCAGCAGCTCATTGGGGGTGACTAATTCACCCCTCCACTTT
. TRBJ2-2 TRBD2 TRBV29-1 CSGGGLAGVGTGELFF TGCAGCGGGGGGGGACTAGCGGGAGTCGGGACCGGGGAGCTGTTTTTT
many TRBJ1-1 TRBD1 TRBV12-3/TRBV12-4 CASSRTGPTEAFF TGTGCCAGCAGCCGGACAGGGCCCACTGAAGCTTTCTTT
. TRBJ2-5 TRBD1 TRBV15 CATTTRIQGRETQYF TGTGCCACCACCACCCGAATACAGGGGCGAGAGACCCAGTACTTC
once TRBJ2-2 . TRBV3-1 CASSQEWTGELFF TGTGCCAGCAGCCAAGAGTGGACCGGGGAGCTGTTTTTT
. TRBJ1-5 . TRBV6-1 CASRALRNQPQHF TGTGCCAGTCGGGCATTAAGGAATCAGCCCCAGCATTTT
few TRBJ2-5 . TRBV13 CASSTRTVQETQYF TGTGCCAGCAGCACGCGGACAGTCCAAGAGACCCAGTACTTC
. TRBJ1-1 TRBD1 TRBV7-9 CASQRDRVVTEAFF TGTGCCAGCCAAAGAGACAGGGTAGTCACTGAAGCTTTCTTT